These 32 T cell receptor beta chains came from one sample sequenced in a study of blood T cell repertoires in COVID-19. Only in-frame clones appear in the TCRdb table, and some are missing; sequencing was by immunoSEQ multiplex PCR. The sample lists 450,000 or so clones; 85% to 90% were seen once. The sequenced sample was peripheral blood. Source of these receptors: a man younger than 35 with COVID-19, enrolled during active disease.

The chain combines TRBV15 with TRBJ2-5, with D perhaps TRBD1 (6 bases). Trimming took 3 bases from V and 2 from J, leaving 7 bases between them. The CDR3 contains 13 residues. Germline lookup yields CDR1 LNHNV and CDR2 YYDKDF (reference sequence). CDR3 in amino acids: CATSSRGQETQYF. CDR3 nucleotide sequence: TGTGCCACCAGCAGCAGGGGACAAGAGACCCAGTACTTC.

This rearrangement joins TRBV6-6 to TRBJ2-1; perhaps TRBD2 as D (5 bases). Germline V gene lookup returns CDR1 MNHNY and CDR2 SVGAGI (reference sequence). The CDR3 runs to 15 residues. Trimming took off 6 bases at V and 8 bases at J, with 20 bases between the two ends. The CDR3 coding sequence is TGTGCCAGCAGATATGATACTAGGGCAATGGATGAGCAGTTCTTC. It is translated as CASRYDTRAMDEQFF.

The rearrangement uses TRBV2 and TRBJ1-2; 8 nucleotides match TRBD1. The length of the CDR3 is 13 residues. Germline V gives CDR1 SNHLY, CDR2 FYNNEI. V shed 6 bases and J 5 bases; nucleotides not matched to a gene: 5. The CDR3 loop is CASRAGTGYGYTF. The CDR3 DNA reads TGTGCCAGCAGGGCCGGGACAGGTTATGGCTACACCTTC. Looking up the rest from reference TRBV2 and TRBJ1-2 gives the full variable domain: EPEVTQTPSHQVTQMGQEVILRCVPISNHLYFYWYRQILGQKVEFLVSFYNNEISEKSEIFDDQFSVERPDGSNFTLKIRSTKLEDSAMYFCASRAGTGYGYTFGSGTRLTVV.

The chain employs TRBV7-2 and TRBJ2-7, with 7 bases lining up with TRBD2. Germline loops: CDR1 SGHTA, CDR2 FQGNSA. V trimming: 5 bases; J trimming: 3 bases; junction bases outside the gene matches: 7. The CDR3 spans 14 residues. This CDR3 reads CASSPGGLGYEQYF. The CDR3 DNA reads as TGTGCCAGCAGCCCCGGCGGACTAGGCTACGAGCAGTACTTC.

This clone was seen once. This chain links TRBV7-3 with TRBJ1-1; TRBD1 is a possible D gene (5 bases). The CDR3 is 13 residues long. Trimming left V 4 bases short and J 2 bases short, with 8 bases between. Germline V lookup: CDR1 SGHTA, CDR2 FQGTGA. The CDR3 here is CASSSQGNTEAFF. The CDR3 DNA reads TGTGCCAGCAGCTCCCAGGGAAACACTGAAGCTTTCTTT.

The chain uses TRBV7-9 and TRBJ2-7, with 8 bases aligning to TRBD1. The CDR3 totals 13 residues. Germline CDR1 and CDR2: SEHNR and FQNEAQ (reference sequence). Trimming cost V 5 bases and J 6 bases; bases outside gene matches: 6. CDR3 bases: TGTGCCAGCAGCGTTGACAGGGGCGGCGAGCAGTACTTC. Amino acid sequence: CASSVDRGGEQYF.

V and J are TRBV11-3 and TRBJ2-1; 13 bases line up with TRBD2. V trimming: 3 bases; J trimming: 8 bases; junction bases outside the gene matches: 7. Germline V lookup: CDR1 SGHNT, CDR2 YENEEA. This CDR3 has 16 amino acids. The CDR3 coding sequence is TGTGCCAGCAGCTTGAATTCCGGACTAGCGGGAGATGAGCAGTTCTTC. Its translation is CASSLNSGLAGDEQFF.

Concerning this clone itself: Germline is not matched at one junction end, which may reflect a read error. The rearrangement joins TRBV5-1 to TRBJ1-2; D gene uncertain. The germline gives CDR1 SGHRS, CDR2 YFSETQ. The CDR3 extends over 13 amino acids. CDR3 in amino acids: CASSLDTKYGYTF. DNA of the CDR3: TGCGCCAGCAGCTTGGACACTAAGTATGGCTACACCTTC. Together with reference TRBV5-1 and TRBJ1-2, the CDR3 gives the full variable domain: KAGVTQTPRYLIKTRGQQVTLSCSPISGHRSVSWYQQTPGQGLQFLFEYFSETQRNKGNFPGRFSGRQFSNSRSEMNVSTLELGDSALYLCASSLDTKYGYTFGSGTRLTVV.

The chain combines TRBV29-1 with TRBJ2-3; a weak D match, TRBD1 (5 bases). CDR3 size: 15 residues. Deletions cut 5 bases from V and 5 bases from J, with 20 bases between. CDR1 is SQVTM and CDR2 is ANQGSEA in the germline V gene. In DNA, the CDR3 is TGCAGCGTTCTTGAGGACACCGCCACATTAGATACGCAGTATTTT. Translated, it gives CSVLEDTATLDTQYF.

The chain carries TRBV7-9 and TRBJ2-7; D is undetermined. V lost 6 bases, J lost 0 bases, and 12 bases lay in between. There are 14 residues in the CDR3. From germline, CDR1 is SEHNR and CDR2 FQNEAQ (reference sequence). CDR3 sequence reads: CASRPHSGSYEQYF. The DNA for the CDR3 is TGTGCCAGCAGGCCACACAGTGGCTCCTACGAGCAGTACTTC.

Comments on this clone: Sequence at one end of the junction differs from germline and may be a read error. This chain links TRBV7-9 with TRBJ2-5; 10 bases fit TRBD2. The CDR3 runs to 14 residues. Germline V gene data show CDR1 as SEHNR and CDR2 as FQNEAQ (reference sequence). The CDR3 here is CASNLLAGQETQYF. DNA of the CDR3: TGTGCCAGCAACTTACTAGCGGGACAAGAGACCCAGTACTTC.

The chain recombines TRBV6-6 with TRBJ1-2, with D unclear. The CDR3 consists of 13 residues. Trimming pared 2 bases from V and 7 bases from J, leaving 11 bases between. Germline values: CDR1 MNHNY, CDR2 SVGAGI (reference sequence). The CDR3 here is CASSYGRPGGYTF. The CDR3, as DNA: TGTGCCAGCAGTTACGGCCGGCCGGGTGGCTACACCTTC.

This sequence joins TRBV19 and TRBJ1-6, with 8 positions matching TRBD1. CDR1 and CDR2 from the germline V gene are LNHDA and SQIVND (reference sequence). CDR3 length: 14 residues. V trimming: 7 bases; J trimming: 7 bases; junction bases outside the gene matches: 6. CDR3 region: CASKKDRANSPLHF. CDR3 bases: TGTGCCAGTAAAAAGGACAGGGCGAATTCACCCCTCCACTTT.

This clone has only a few counts. The V call is TRBV19, the J call TRBJ1-6; D remains unclear. Germline V gives CDR1 LNHDA, CDR2 SQIVND (reference sequence). The V and J ends lost 3 bases and 7 bases respectively, with 13 bases between them. CDR3 size: 15 residues. The CDR3: CASSIERQWNSPLHF. The DNA for the CDR3 is TGTGCCAGTAGTATTGAGAGACAATGGAATTCACCCCTCCACTTT.

V is TRBV24-1 and J is TRBJ1-1, with D unclear. The CDR3 runs 13 residues. The V end lost 8 bases, the J end lost 7 bases, and 16 bases lay between the germline ends. Germline CDR1 and CDR2: KGHDR and SFDVKD. This CDR3 is CATIKWSVIEAFF. Here the CDR3 DNA reads TGTGCCACCATCAAGTGGAGTGTAATTGAAGCTTTCTTT.

On this clone itself: Other DNA sequences in the sample encode the same CDR3. The chain uses TRBV18 and TRBJ2-5; 7 bases match TRBD2. The CDR3 sequence is 14 residues long. With 3 bases clipped from V and 2 bases from J, the junction kept 3 bases outside the gene matches. Germline V gene data show CDR1 as KGHSH and CDR2 as LQKENI. The CDR3: CASSPSGGQETQYF. The CDR3 nucleotides read TGTGCCAGCTCACCTTCGGGGGGTCAAGAGACCCAGTACTTC. The complete variable domain, with remaining parts taken from reference TRBV18 and TRBJ2-5, reads NAGVMQNPRHLVRRRGQEARLRCSPMKGHSHVYWYRQLPEEGLKFMVYLQKENIIDESGMPKERFSAEFPKEGPSILRIQQVVRGDSAAYFCASSPSGGQETQYFGPGTRLLVL.

This clone was observed once. The rearrangement links TRBV12-3 or TRBV12-4 to TRBJ2-3; no definite D call. V shed 4 bases and J shed 8 bases, with 10 bases lying between them. The CDR3 sequence is 12 residues long. CDR3 sequence (DNA): TGTGCCAGCAGTTCCACTTCAGGTACGCAGTATTTT. Its protein is CASSSTSGTQYF.

V usage is TRBV3-1 (or the pseudogene TRBV3-2) and J usage is TRBJ2-2; TRBD2 aligns across 10 bases. J was trimmed by 6 bases and V by 5 bases; bases with no gene match: 9. CDR1 and CDR2 (germline): LGHDT, YNNKEL (reference sequence). The CDR3 has 16 residues. CDR3: CASSNIAGGVAGELFF. The CDR3, as DNA: TGTGCCAGCAGCAATATAGCGGGGGGCGTCGCCGGGGAGCTGTTTTTT.

V and J are TRBV19 and TRBJ2-2, with 7 bases fitting TRBD1. The CDR3 runs to 16 residues. The V segment lost 5 bases and the J segment 4 bases; nucleotides outside the gene matches: 10. CDR1 LNHDA and CDR2 SQIVND come from the germline V gene (reference sequence). The CDR3 nucleotides are TGTGCCAGTAGTCCAACAGACAGGGTAGGCACCGGGGAGCTGTTTTTT. It codes for CASSPTDRVGTGELFF. Combining the CDR3 with reference TRBV19 and TRBJ2-2 gives the whole variable domain DGGITQSPKYLFRKEGQNVTLSCEQNLNHDAMYWYRQDPGQGLRLIYYSQIVNDFQKGDIAEGYSVSREKKESFPLTVTSAQKNPTAFYLCASSPTDRVGTGELFFGEGSRLTVL.

Notes on this clone: Other nucleotide sequences from this sample produce the same CDR3. The chain employs TRBV19 and TRBJ2-7; D not certain. The CDR3 runs to 13 residues. CDR1 is LNHDA, CDR2 SQIVND, per germline (reference sequence). V was shortened by 5 bases and J by 2 bases, with 10 bases between the two germline ends. CDR3 amino acids: CASSPGLPYEQYF. CDR3 sequence (DNA): TGTGCCAGTAGTCCCGGTCTACCCTACGAGCAGTACTTC.

The V and J genes are TRBV5-6 and TRBJ1-1; 7 bases line up with TRBD1. V was clipped by 4 bases and J by 0 bases; unmatched bases: 9. Germline values: CDR1 SGHDT, CDR2 YYEEEE. The CDR3 extends over 16 amino acids. The CDR3 nucleotides read TGTGCCAGCAGCCGGAGGGACAGCCTCATGAACACTGAAGCTTTCTTT. Protein sequence: CASSRRDSLMNTEAFF.

V usage is TRBV7-9 and J usage is TRBJ2-1, with D maybe TRBD2 (6 bases). Trimming removed 5 bases at V and 0 bases at J, with 11 bases between. Germline V gene lookup returns CDR1 SEHNR and CDR2 FQNEAQ (reference sequence). The CDR3 has 15 amino acids. The CDR3 DNA sequence: TGTGCCAGCAGCATTCCGGGAGTCTCCTACAATGAGCAGTTCTTC. Encoded protein: CASSIPGVSYNEQFF.

A single count supports this clone. This chain links TRBV3-1 (or the pseudogene TRBV3-2) with TRBJ2-5; D not certain. The V and J ends lost 6 bases and 4 bases respectively, with 15 bases between them. Germline values: CDR1 LGHDT, CDR2 YNNKEL (reference sequence). This CDR3 has 14 residues. As DNA, the CDR3 is TGTGCCAGCAGACGCGGTTCCGGATCAGAGACCCAGTACTTC. Encoded protein: CASRRGSGSETQYF.

The rearrangement joins TRBV27 to TRBJ2-7; D is perhaps TRBD1 (6 bases). V was pared by 6 bases and J by 2 bases, with 14 bases between. The CDR3 contains 14 residues. Germline CDR1 reads MNHEY; CDR2 reads SMNVEV (reference sequence). The CDR3 sequence is CASRRRQETYEQYF. DNA for the CDR3: TGTGCCAGCAGACGCCGACAGGAGACCTACGAGCAGTACTTC.

In this sample, this clone turned up once. The V gene is TRBV19, the J gene TRBJ1-2; 11 bases line up with TRBD1. The CDR3 runs to 14 residues. Germline values: CDR1 LNHDA, CDR2 SQIVND (reference sequence). After removal of 7 bases from V and 6 bases from J, the junction contained 7 bases not matched to a gene. CDR3 amino acids: CASTWDRGLNGYTF. The CDR3 DNA sequence: TGTGCCAGTACCTGGGACAGGGGGTTAAATGGCTACACCTTC.

This sequence joins TRBV19 and TRBJ2-7; D ambiguous. This CDR3 is 12 amino acids long. V was shortened by 10 bases and J by 0 bases, with 10 bases between the two germline ends. CDR1 is LNHDA, CDR2 SQIVND, per germline (reference sequence). Written as DNA, the CDR3 is TGTGCCACCGCGACTGCCTCCTACGAGCAGTACTTC. The encoded protein is CATATASYEQYF.

The gene calls are TRBV2 and TRBJ2-1, with TRBD1 matching over 8 bases. Per germline, CDR1 SNHLY and CDR2 FYNNEI. This CDR3 has 12 amino acids. With V trimmed by 4 bases and J by 16 bases, 9 bases remained unmatched. The CDR3 DNA sequence: TGTGCCAGCAGTGCAGAGGACAGGGCCCGATTCTTC. It yields the protein CASSAEDRARFF.

The chain uses TRBV11-1 and TRBJ2-7; 7 nucleotides match TRBD1. The CDR3 sequence is 14 residues long. Germline trimming cut 4 bases from V and 0 bases from J; bases unmatched to any gene: 3. Germline-derived CDR1 and CDR2 are SGHAT and FQDESV (reference sequence). The CDR3 nucleotides are TGTGCCAGCAGCTCCGGGACAGCCTCCTACGAGCAGTACTTC. Its protein product is CASSSGTASYEQYF.

This chain connects TRBV5-1 to TRBJ2-1; 12 nucleotides line up with TRBD2. Germline V CDR1 and CDR2: SGHRS, YFSETQ. The V segment lost 4 bases and the J segment 3 bases; nucleotides outside the gene matches: 5. The CDR3 is 16 amino acids. The CDR3 loop reads CASSRETSGGYNEQFF. The CDR3 DNA follows: TGCGCCAGCAGCCGAGAGACTAGCGGGGGCTACAATGAGCAGTTCTTC.

CDR3 residues: CASSLGEYNQPQHF. The CDR3, as DNA: TGTGCCAGCAGCTTGGGGGAGTACAATCAGCCCCAGCATTTT. The chain couples TRBV5-5 to TRBJ1-5; D ambiguous. Trimming cost V 0 bases and J 3 bases, with 7 bases left between them. CDR3 length equals 14 residues. Per germline, CDR1 SGHKS and CDR2 YYEKEE (reference sequence).

The J gene is TRBJ2-1, the V gene TRBV2; 11 nucleotides align to TRBD2. V was pared by 7 bases and J by 5 bases, with 7 bases of the junction left unmatched. The CDR3 sequence is 15 residues long. Germline CDR1 is SNHLY and CDR2 is FYNNEI. DNA for the CDR3: TGTGCCAGCAAATCCCAACTAGCGGGAGACAATGAGCAGTTCTTC. Its protein product is CASKSQLAGDNEQFF.

This chain joins TRBV5-8 and TRBJ2-7, with 9 bases matching TRBD2. The ends lost 2 bases at V and 0 bases at J; junction bases unmatched: 3. The germline CDR1 and CDR2 sequences are SGHTS and YDEGEE. The CDR3 is 15 amino acids. CDR3 DNA: TGTGCCAGCAGCTTTAGCGGGGGCCCCTCCTACGAGCAGTACTTC. This sequence encodes CASSFSGGPSYEQYF.